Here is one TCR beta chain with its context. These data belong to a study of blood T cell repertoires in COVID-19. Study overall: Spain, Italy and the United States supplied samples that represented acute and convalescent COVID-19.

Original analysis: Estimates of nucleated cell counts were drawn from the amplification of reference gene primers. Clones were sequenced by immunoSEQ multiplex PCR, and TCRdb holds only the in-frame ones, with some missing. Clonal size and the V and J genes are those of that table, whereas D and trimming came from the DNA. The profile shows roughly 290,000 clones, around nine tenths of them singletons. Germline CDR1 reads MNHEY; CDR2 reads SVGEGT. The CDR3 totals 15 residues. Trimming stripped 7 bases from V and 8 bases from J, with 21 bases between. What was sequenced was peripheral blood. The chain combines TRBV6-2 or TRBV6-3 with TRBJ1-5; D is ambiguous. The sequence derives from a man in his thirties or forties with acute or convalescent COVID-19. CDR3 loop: CASNPHQDPPKPQHF. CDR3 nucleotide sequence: TGTGCCAGCAACCCTCACCAGGATCCCCCAAAGCCCCAGCATTTT.